Listed below are T cell receptor beta chains from one sample, sequenced in a study of T cell responses to AZD1222 COVID-19 vaccine. Sequencing used immunoSEQ multiplex PCR; TCRdb keeps in-frame clones, though not all of them. The sample yields about 140,000 clones, 85% to 95% seen once. The sequencing used peripheral blood, collected on day 0 of AZD1222 vaccination. All receptors derive from an adult in good health. Both conserved end residues are part of each CDR3. A D gene is named only where the DNA matches it firmly. Size is omitted from some rows. Given values are once, few, many or a class for expanded clones.

DNA,CDR3,J,D,size,V
TGTGCCAGCTCGCTAGCGGGGGGGCCCGAGAGCTCCTACGAGCAGTACTTC,CASSLAGGPESSYEQYF,TRBJ2-7,TRBD2,few,TRBV27
TGTGCCAGCAGCACCTTAGCGGGGTCTGTGGCAGATACGCAGTATTTT,CASSTLAGSVADTQYF,TRBJ2-3,TRBD2,.,TRBV13
TGTGCCTGGAGTGTCGGACTCTCTGGAAACACCATATATTTT,CAWSVGLSGNTIYF,TRBJ1-3,.,.,TRBV30
TGTGCCAGCAGCCAATCTAGGAGCTCCGGGGAGCTGTTTTTT,CASSQSRSSGELFF,TRBJ2-2,.,.,TRBV16
TGTGCCAGCAGCAAGGGACAGGAGACAGATACGCAGTATTTT,CASSKGQETDTQYF,TRBJ2-3,TRBD1,.,TRBV11-3
TGTGCCAGCAAAACAGACAGGAGCTCCTATAATTCACCCCTCCACTTT,CASKTDRSSYNSPLHF,TRBJ1-6,.,.,TRBV5-4
TGCGCCAGCAGCCCCCCAGGGAACTACGAGCAGTACTTC,CASSPPGNYEQYF,TRBJ2-7,.,.,TRBV4-1
TGTGCCAGCAGCGTAAGAGGGAGCGACCTTTACAATGAGCAGTTCTTC,CASSVRGSDLYNEQFF,TRBJ2-1,.,.,TRBV9
TGTGCCAGCAGCTTAGGGCAGTCGAATTCACCCCTCCACTTT,CASSLGQSNSPLHF,TRBJ1-6,.,.,TRBV5-6
TGTGCCAGCAGTTTGTCCTCAGGACAGGCCGCCTTC,CASSLSSGQAAF,TRBJ1-2,TRBD1,.,TRBV12-3/TRBV12-4
TGTGCCAGCAGCAAAAGCGCGGGACTCACAGATACGCAGTATTTT,CASSKSAGLTDTQYF,TRBJ2-3,.,.,TRBV25-1
TGTGCCAGCAGCCCAATCGGGGGATTAAGAAACACCATATATTTT,CASSPIGGLRNTIYF,TRBJ1-3,.,.,TRBV7-6
TGCGCCAGCAGCTTGGCCGGCAACCAGCCCCAGCATTTT,CASSLAGNQPQHF,TRBJ1-5,.,.,TRBV5-1
TGTGCCTGGGGACTTCTTGGAAACACCATATATTTT,CAWGLLGNTIYF,TRBJ1-3,.,.,TRBV30
TGTGCCACCACCGGGACAGGGGGCAATGAGCAGTTCTTC,CATTGTGGNEQFF,TRBJ2-1,TRBD1,.,TRBV2
TGCGCCAGCAGTGAATTGAACACTGAAGCTTTCTTT,CASSELNTEAFF,TRBJ1-1,.,.,TRBV10-2
TGCAGCGCTGCTGGGGGGACATTGTGGGACATTCAGTACTTC,CSAAGGTLWDIQYF,TRBJ2-4,.,.,TRBV29-1
TGTGCCAGCAGTTTAGGGCTAGCGGGAGGCGGGAATGAGCAGTTCTTC,CASSLGLAGGGNEQFF,TRBJ2-1,TRBD2,.,TRBV28
TGCGCCAGCAGCCTCCAGAGGGCCGCAACTAATGAAAAACTGTTTTTT,CASSLQRAATNEKLFF,TRBJ1-4,.,.,TRBV4-1
TGTGCCAGCAGTTACGAGGTCCCGAACACTGAAGCTTTCTTT,CASSYEVPNTEAFF,TRBJ1-1,.,.,TRBV6-2/TRBV6-3
TGTGCCAGCTCACCAACGGGACTAGCCCAGGTCACAGATACGCAGTATTTT,CASSPTGLAQVTDTQYF,TRBJ2-3,TRBD2,.,TRBV18
TGTGCCAGCGGTAAACAGGGGGCCGACGAGCAGTACTTC,CASGKQGADEQYF,TRBJ2-7,TRBD1,.,TRBV12-3/TRBV12-4
TGTGCCAGCAGCTCTACCTGGGGCACTGAAGCTTTCTTT,CASSSTWGTEAFF,TRBJ1-1,.,.,TRBV7-3
TGTGCCAGCAGCTTGGATCCGTCGATTGGCTACACCTTC,CASSLDPSIGYTF,TRBJ1-2,.,.,TRBV5-5
TGTGCCAGCAGGAGAGCAGGGGGCACTGAAGCTTTCTTT,CASRRAGGTEAFF,TRBJ1-1,TRBD1,.,TRBV7-2
TGTGCCAGCAGCTTAGTTGGTATTCGGAGACCGACGAACACTGAAGCTTTCTTT,CASSLVGIRRPTNTEAFF,TRBJ1-1,.,.,TRBV11-2
TGTGCCAGCTCACCGGGGGCAGGGGGCAATGAGCAGTTCTTC,CASSPGAGGNEQFF,TRBJ2-1,TRBD1,.,TRBV18
TGTGCCAGCAGTCGATCCGGGACAGGGTCCTACGAGCAGTACTTC,CASSRSGTGSYEQYF,TRBJ2-7,TRBD1,few,TRBV6-6
TGTGCCACCCGGCAGGGGGCAACTAATGAAAAACTGTTTTTT,CATRQGATNEKLFF,TRBJ1-4,TRBD1,.,TRBV19
TGTGCCAGCTCAACCGGTAGGGACAGGATATCGAACACTGAAGCTTTCTTT,CASSTGRDRISNTEAFF,TRBJ1-1,TRBD1,.,TRBV18
TGTGCCAGCAGCTTAGCGGGCAGGACTAATGAAAAACTGTTTTTT,CASSLAGRTNEKLFF,TRBJ1-4,.,.,TRBV7-8
TGCGCCAGCAGCCAAGCAGGACTAGCGGGGCCCTACAATGAGCAGTTCTTC,CASSQAGLAGPYNEQFF,TRBJ2-1,TRBD2,.,TRBV4-1
TGTGCCAGTATTCCTGAGACAGGGAGGGACTATGGCTACACCTTC,CASIPETGRDYGYTF,TRBJ1-2,TRBD1,.,TRBV19
TGTGCCAGAATTCGCCGGGACAGGGCCCTTTATTCCTACGAGCAGTACTTC,CARIRRDRALYSYEQYF,TRBJ2-7,TRBD1,.,TRBV6-4
TGCGCCAGCAGTGAGTCGGCGGGGAACACCGGGGAGCTGTTTTTT,CASSESAGNTGELFF,TRBJ2-2,.,.,TRBV10-1
TGCGCCAGCAGCCAAATAGAGGGAGTGAATGAAAAACTGTTTTTT,CASSQIEGVNEKLFF,TRBJ1-4,.,.,TRBV4-1
TGTGCCAGCAGCTCGGGACTAGCGGTCGGAGAGCAGTTCTTC,CASSSGLAVGEQFF,TRBJ2-1,TRBD2,few,TRBV7-2
TGTGCCAGCAGTGAAGGGCAGGGATACATTCAGTACTTC,CASSEGQGYIQYF,TRBJ2-4,.,.,TRBV6-1
TGTGCCAGTAGTATAGGCGGGGCCAATCAGCCCCAGCATTTT,CASSIGGANQPQHF,TRBJ1-5,.,.,TRBV19
TGTGCCAGTAGCTTGAATTGGGGTACTGAAGCTTTCTTT,CASSLNWGTEAFF,TRBJ1-1,.,.,TRBV19
TGCGCCAGCAGCTTGTTTACCTCCAATCGGTTCACTGGAAACACCATATATTTT,CASSLFTSNRFTGNTIYF,TRBJ1-3,.,.,TRBV5-1
TGTGCCAGCTCACCCCCACCGTTGGGCTCTGGAAACACCATATATTTT,CASSPPPLGSGNTIYF,TRBJ1-3,.,.,TRBV18
TGCGCCAGCAGCTTGGGGGGCATCGGGACTTACCAAGAGACCCAGTACTTC,CASSLGGIGTYQETQYF,TRBJ2-5,.,.,TRBV5-1
TGTGCCAGCAGGACAGGACCTTCCTACGAGCAGTACTTC,CASRTGPSYEQYF,TRBJ2-7,.,.,TRBV28
TGTGCCCGACGGGACAGGTGTTACGAGCAGTACTTC,CARRDRCYEQYF,TRBJ2-7,TRBD1,once,TRBV6-4
TGTGCCAGCAGCTTAGGAAGGGTACGGGGATTGGTTGAAGCTTTCTTT,CASSLGRVRGLVEAFF,TRBJ1-1,.,.,TRBV7-6
TGCGCCAGCAGTGACCCGGGGGCCGTTTCAAATGAGCAGTTCTTC,CASSDPGAVSNEQFF,TRBJ2-1,.,.,TRBV10-2
TGTGCCAGCAGCCCGGTTAGAGCGGGCGAGCAGTTCTTC,CASSPVRAGEQFF,TRBJ2-1,.,.,TRBV3-1/TRBV3-2
TGTGCCAGCAGCTTAGGTGGTGGCAGGGGGCCTGGCTACACCTTC,CASSLGGGRGPGYTF,TRBJ1-2,TRBD1,.,TRBV7-9
TGTGCCATCAGCCAGGGGACTAGCGGGGTGTACAATGAGCAGTTCTTC,CAISQGTSGVYNEQFF,TRBJ2-1,TRBD2,.,TRBV10-3
TGTGCCAGCAGCTTTTCAGCGGAAATTTACAATGAGCAGTTCTTC,CASSFSAEIYNEQFF,TRBJ2-1,.,.,TRBV11-3
TGTGCCACCAGCAGAGATACCCAGCCCCAGCATTTT,CATSRDTQPQHF,TRBJ1-5,.,few,TRBV15
TGTGCCAGCAGCGGGGGACTAGCGGGGGCCTATGGCTACACCTTC,CASSGGLAGAYGYTF,TRBJ1-2,.,.,TRBV9
TGTGCCAGCAGCTTAACAGGGGGCGCGAACATTCAGTACTTC,CASSLTGGANIQYF,TRBJ2-4,TRBD1,.,TRBV7-9